The rows below give T cell receptor beta chains drawn from one sample of a study of blood T cells in healthy people across ages. A single record per CDR3 protein comes from TCRdb applying MiXCR to the 5' RACE reads. The table lists 1 million or so distinct CDR3 sequences, 40% to 55% of them singletons. Sequencing input: blood. The receptors stem from a woman aged 55-69 years in good health. The CDR3 runs from the conserved cysteine through the conserved F or W. The order of the fields is CDR3 protein, CDR3 DNA, CDR3 length, clone size, V gene, J gene, D gene. D genes are given only for firm matches. Not all rows give a size; the values are once, few, many and, for expanded clones, a class.

cdr3_aa: CASSPPTGLYGYTF
cdr3_nt: TGTGCCAGCAGCCCCCCGACAGGCCTCTATGGCTACACCTTC
cdr3_length: 14
clone_size: few
v_call: TRBV7-9
j_call: TRBJ1-2
d_call: .

cdr3_aa: CSARGLGQGADVRFSPLHF
cdr3_nt: TGCAGTGCTAGAGGTTTAGGACAGGGGGCGGACGTTCGATTTTCACCCCTCCACTTT
cdr3_length: 19
clone_size: many
v_call: TRBV20-1
j_call: TRBJ1-6
d_call: TRBD1

cdr3_aa: CASSSSIHEQYF
cdr3_nt: TGTGCCAGCAGCTCTAGCATCCATGAGCAGTACTTC
cdr3_length: 12
clone_size: .
v_call: TRBV7-9
j_call: TRBJ2-5
d_call: .

cdr3_aa: CSARDLSGTSYEQYF
cdr3_nt: TGCAGTGCTAGAGATCTATCTGGGACATCCTACGAGCAGTACTTC
cdr3_length: 15
clone_size: .
v_call: TRBV20-1
j_call: TRBJ2-7
d_call: .

cdr3_aa: CASRIEGQGIEQYF
cdr3_nt: TGTGCCAGCAGAATTGAGGGACAGGGGATCGAGCAGTACTTC
cdr3_length: 14
clone_size: .
v_call: TRBV6-5
j_call: TRBJ2-7
d_call: TRBD1

cdr3_aa: CAISESRQTDTQYF
cdr3_nt: TGTGCCATCAGTGAGTCGCGTCAGACAGATACGCAGTATTTT
cdr3_length: 14
clone_size: few
v_call: TRBV10-3
j_call: TRBJ2-3
d_call: .

cdr3_aa: CASSSMQGLAGRAGKFF
cdr3_nt: TGTGCCAGCAGCTCCATGCAGGGTCTAGCGGGACGCGCTGGGAAGTTCTTC
cdr3_length: 17
clone_size: .
v_call: TRBV7-2
j_call: TRBJ2-1
d_call: TRBD2

cdr3_aa: CASSERTTSTDTQYF
cdr3_nt: TGTGCCAGCAGTGAGAGGACTACAAGCACAGATACGCAGTATTTT
cdr3_length: 15
clone_size: .
v_call: TRBV2
j_call: TRBJ2-3
d_call: .

cdr3_aa: CASKLRPYSNQPQHF
cdr3_nt: TGTGCCAGCAAATTAAGGCCCTATAGCAATCAGCCCCAGCATTTT
cdr3_length: 15
clone_size: few
v_call: TRBV27
j_call: TRBJ1-5
d_call: .

cdr3_aa: CSARDRGVQETQYF
cdr3_nt: TGCAGTGCTAGAGATCGAGGAGTACAAGAGACCCAGTACTTC
cdr3_length: 14
clone_size: .
v_call: TRBV20-1
j_call: TRBJ2-5
d_call: .

cdr3_aa: CSVGDRWNEKLFF
cdr3_nt: TGCAGCGTGGGGGACAGGTGGAATGAAAAACTGTTTTTT
cdr3_length: 13
clone_size: .
v_call: TRBV29-1
j_call: TRBJ1-4
d_call: TRBD1

cdr3_aa: CASSLPGAIGHTF
cdr3_nt: TGTGCCAGCAGTTTACCAGGGGCGATTGGCCACACCTTC
cdr3_length: 13
clone_size: .
v_call: TRBV12-3/TRBV12-4
j_call: TRBJ1-2
d_call: .

cdr3_aa: CASSSRGPLGSNQPQHF
cdr3_nt: TGTGCCAGCAGTTCCCGGGGACCGTTGGGGAGCAATCAGCCCCAGCATTTT
cdr3_length: 17
clone_size: few
v_call: TRBV6-5
j_call: TRBJ1-5
d_call: .

cdr3_aa: CASSPLAAESNQPQHF
cdr3_nt: TGTGCCAGCTCACCCTTAGCGGCGGAAAGCAATCAGCCCCAGCATTTT
cdr3_length: 16
clone_size: .
v_call: TRBV18
j_call: TRBJ1-5
d_call: .

cdr3_aa: CASSQGFGAPATDTQYF
cdr3_nt: TGCGCCAGCAGCCAAGGGTTTGGGGCCCCGGCGACAGATACGCAGTATTTT
cdr3_length: 17
clone_size: few
v_call: TRBV4-1
j_call: TRBJ2-3
d_call: .

cdr3_aa: CASSQEETGIFYGYTF
cdr3_nt: TGTGCCAGCAGCCAAGAAGAGACAGGGATTTTCTATGGCTACACCTTC
cdr3_length: 16
clone_size: .
v_call: TRBV4-2
j_call: TRBJ1-2
d_call: TRBD1

cdr3_aa: CASSLDVSYEQYF
cdr3_nt: TGCGCCAGCAGCCTTGACGTCTCCTACGAGCAGTACTTC
cdr3_length: 13
clone_size: many
v_call: TRBV4-1
j_call: TRBJ2-7
d_call: .

cdr3_aa: CTSSQEGGGTNEKLFF
cdr3_nt: TGCACCAGCAGCCAAGAAGGTGGGGGAACTAATGAAAAACTGTTTTTT
cdr3_length: 16
clone_size: .
v_call: TRBV4-1
j_call: TRBJ1-4
d_call: .

cdr3_aa: CSAREDRENRPQHF
cdr3_nt: TGCAGTGCTAGAGAGGACAGGGAGAATCGGCCCCAGCATTTT
cdr3_length: 14
clone_size: .
v_call: TRBV20-1
j_call: TRBJ1-5
d_call: TRBD1

cdr3_aa: CASSLLGSATYNEQFF
cdr3_nt: TGCGCCAGCAGCTTGTTGGGTTCCGCCACTTACAATGAGCAGTTCTTC
cdr3_length: 16
clone_size: few
v_call: TRBV5-1
j_call: TRBJ2-1
d_call: .

cdr3_aa: CAVRYQPGTTDTQYF
cdr3_nt: TGTGCCGTCAGATACCAACCGGGAACCACAGATACGCAGTATTTT
cdr3_length: 15
clone_size: .
v_call: TRBV6-1
j_call: TRBJ2-3
d_call: .

cdr3_aa: CSASGLAGSAPYEQYF
cdr3_nt: TGCAGTGCTAGTGGACTAGCTGGGTCGGCACCCTACGAGCAGTACTTC
cdr3_length: 16
clone_size: few
v_call: TRBV20-1
j_call: TRBJ2-7
d_call: TRBD2

cdr3_aa: CNARTGGWNTEAFF
cdr3_nt: TGCAATGCTAGGACAGGGGGATGGAACACTGAAGCTTTCTTT
cdr3_length: 14
clone_size: .
v_call: TRBV20-1
j_call: TRBJ1-1
d_call: TRBD1

cdr3_aa: CASSKGGVPFNEQYF
cdr3_nt: TGTGCCAGCAGCAAAGGAGGGGTTCCTTTCAACGAGCAGTACTTC
cdr3_length: 15
clone_size: .
v_call: TRBV21-1
j_call: TRBJ2-7
d_call: .

cdr3_aa: CATSRVLGHQETQYF
cdr3_nt: TGTGCCACCAGCAGAGTCCTGGGACACCAAGAGACCCAGTACTTC
cdr3_length: 15
clone_size: .
v_call: TRBV15
j_call: TRBJ2-5
d_call: .

cdr3_aa: CASRAGATGKIPPLHF
cdr3_nt: TGCGCCAGCAGGGCCGGAGCGACAGGCAAGATTCCACCCCTCCACTTT
cdr3_length: 16
clone_size: .
v_call: TRBV10-2
j_call: TRBJ1-6
d_call: .

cdr3_aa: CASSPGGQGAREAYNEQFF
cdr3_nt: TGTGCCAGCAGCCCTGGAGGCCAGGGGGCGCGGGAGGCTTACAATGAGCAGTTCTTC
cdr3_length: 19
clone_size: .
v_call: TRBV5-6
j_call: TRBJ2-1
d_call: .

cdr3_aa: CASSSSTIQRNEQFF
cdr3_nt: TGTGCCAGCAGCTCCTCCACGATCCAGCGAAATGAGCAGTTCTTC
cdr3_length: 15
clone_size: few
v_call: TRBV7-9
j_call: TRBJ2-1
d_call: .

cdr3_aa: CSARGTSTGNARYGYTF
cdr3_nt: TGCAGTGCTCGGGGGACCTCGACAGGGAACGCTCGCTATGGCTACACCTTC
cdr3_length: 17
clone_size: few
v_call: TRBV20-1
j_call: TRBJ1-2
d_call: TRBD1

cdr3_aa: CASSQDRVGDYGYTF
cdr3_nt: TGCGCCAGCAGCCAAGATCGGGTGGGCGACTATGGCTACACCTTC
cdr3_length: 15
clone_size: .
v_call: TRBV4-3
j_call: TRBJ1-2
d_call: .

cdr3_aa: CSATGGGYGYTF
cdr3_nt: TGCAGTGCCACCGGGGGTGGCTATGGCTACACCTTC
cdr3_length: 12
clone_size: .
v_call: TRBV20-1
j_call: TRBJ1-2
d_call: .

cdr3_aa: CASSPPTVGLAGGLYEQYF
cdr3_nt: TGTGCCAGCAGCCCGCCGACAGTTGGACTAGCGGGAGGACTTTACGAGCAGTACTTC
cdr3_length: 19
clone_size: few
v_call: TRBV7-9
j_call: TRBJ2-7
d_call: TRBD2

cdr3_aa: CAIRGGTSGYNEQYF
cdr3_nt: TGTGCCATCAGGGGAGGGACTAGCGGATACAATGAGCAGTACTTC
cdr3_length: 15
clone_size: .
v_call: TRBV10-3
j_call: TRBJ2-7
d_call: TRBD2

cdr3_aa: CASSLLSGRAKDEQFF
cdr3_nt: TGTGCCAGCAGCTTACTCAGCGGGAGGGCCAAGGATGAGCAGTTCTTC
cdr3_length: 16
clone_size: few
v_call: TRBV11-2
j_call: TRBJ2-1
d_call: TRBD2

cdr3_aa: CASSYSAGVHTEAFF
cdr3_nt: TGTGCCAGCAGTTACTCGGCAGGGGTGCACACTGAAGCTTTCTTT
cdr3_length: 15
clone_size: few
v_call: TRBV6-5
j_call: TRBJ1-1
d_call: .

cdr3_aa: CSAREAGSPFQYF
cdr3_nt: TGCAGTGCTAGAGAGGCAGGGAGTCCCTTCCAGTACTTC
cdr3_length: 13
clone_size: few
v_call: TRBV20-1
j_call: TRBJ2-4
d_call: .

cdr3_aa: CASAQGAVGNEQFF
cdr3_nt: TGTGCCAGCGCACAGGGGGCCGTTGGGAATGAGCAGTTCTTC
cdr3_length: 14
clone_size: many
v_call: TRBV11-1
j_call: TRBJ2-1
d_call: TRBD1

cdr3_aa: CASSEGLAGGQQYF
cdr3_nt: TGCGCCAGCAGCGAAGGACTAGCGGGGGGACAGCAGTACTTC
cdr3_length: 14
clone_size: few
v_call: TRBV5-1
j_call: TRBJ2-7
d_call: TRBD2

cdr3_aa: CASGRTSYNEQYF
cdr3_nt: TGTGCCAGCGGTAGGACTTCCTACAATGAGCAGTACTTC
cdr3_length: 13
clone_size: .
v_call: TRBV6-1
j_call: TRBJ2-7
d_call: .

cdr3_aa: CASSFPKETQYF
cdr3_nt: TGCGCCAGCAGCTTCCCAAAAGAGACCCAGTACTTC
cdr3_length: 12
clone_size: .
v_call: TRBV5-1
j_call: TRBJ2-5
d_call: .

cdr3_aa: CASGHGGSTDTQYF
cdr3_nt: TGTGCCAGCGGCCACGGGGGAAGCACAGATACGCAGTATTTT
cdr3_length: 14
clone_size: few
v_call: TRBV9
j_call: TRBJ2-3
d_call: .

cdr3_aa: CASSVGAGADTEAFF
cdr3_nt: TGTGCCAGCAGTGTCGGCGCCGGAGCGGACACTGAAGCTTTCTTT
cdr3_length: 15
clone_size: .
v_call: TRBV25-1
j_call: TRBJ1-1
d_call: .

cdr3_aa: CASSRGQGFNYGYTF
cdr3_nt: TGTGCCAGCAGCCGGGGACAGGGGTTTAACTATGGCTACACCTTC
cdr3_length: 15
clone_size: few
v_call: TRBV27
j_call: TRBJ1-2
d_call: TRBD1

cdr3_aa: CASSSQGPPYDEAFF
cdr3_nt: TGTGCCAGCAGTTCTCAGGGACCGCCCTACGACGAAGCTTTCTTT
cdr3_length: 15
clone_size: .
v_call: TRBV6-6
j_call: TRBJ1-1
d_call: .

cdr3_aa: CASSALTSTVYNEQFF
cdr3_nt: TGCGCCAGCAGCGCTTTGACTAGCACGGTCTACAATGAGCAGTTCTTC
cdr3_length: 16
clone_size: few
v_call: TRBV4-1
j_call: TRBJ2-1
d_call: TRBD2

cdr3_aa: CASSEQGGNEKLFF
cdr3_nt: TGTGCCAGCAGTGAACAGGGGGGTAATGAAAAACTGTTTTTT
cdr3_length: 14
clone_size: .
v_call: TRBV6-5
j_call: TRBJ1-4
d_call: TRBD1

cdr3_aa: CASSTRRGDEQFF
cdr3_nt: TGTGCCAGCAGTACACGACGGGGGGATGAGCAGTTCTTC
cdr3_length: 13
clone_size: .
v_call: TRBV27
j_call: TRBJ2-1
d_call: TRBD2

cdr3_aa: CASSLDGGAPGEQYF
cdr3_nt: TGTGCCAGCAGCTTAGATGGGGGGGCGCCAGGCGAGCAGTACTTC
cdr3_length: 15
clone_size: once
v_call: TRBV7-6
j_call: TRBJ2-7
d_call: .

cdr3_aa: CASSPNKRLAGGRKNNEQFF
cdr3_nt: TGTGCCAGCAGCCCCAATAAGAGACTAGCGGGAGGGAGAAAAAACAATGAGCAGTTCTTC
cdr3_length: 20
clone_size: few
v_call: TRBV21-1
j_call: TRBJ2-1
d_call: .

cdr3_aa: CASSLQQGTEQFF
cdr3_nt: TGCGCCAGCAGCCTCCAACAGGGGACTGAGCAGTTCTTC
cdr3_length: 13
clone_size: few
v_call: TRBV4-1
j_call: TRBJ2-1
d_call: TRBD1

cdr3_aa: CASSLSVNYEQYF
cdr3_nt: TGTGCCAGCAGCTTAAGTGTGAACTACGAGCAGTACTTC
cdr3_length: 13
clone_size: few
v_call: TRBV7-9
j_call: TRBJ2-7
d_call: .

cdr3_aa: CASDNRQGKRPSYEQYF
cdr3_nt: TGTGCCAGCGACAACCGACAGGGAAAGCGTCCTTCCTACGAGCAGTACTTC
cdr3_length: 17
clone_size: few
v_call: TRBV6-1
j_call: TRBJ2-7
d_call: TRBD1

cdr3_aa: CSVPKMTGAEAFF
cdr3_nt: TGTAGCGTCCCCAAGATGACAGGGGCTGAAGCTTTCTTT
cdr3_length: 13
clone_size: few
v_call: TRBV29-1
j_call: TRBJ1-1
d_call: TRBD1

cdr3_aa: CSAPHPYEQYF
cdr3_nt: TGCAGTGCCCCGCACCCCTACGAGCAGTACTTC
cdr3_length: 11
clone_size: .
v_call: TRBV20-1
j_call: TRBJ2-7
d_call: .

cdr3_aa: CASSQDSGSSTDTQYF
cdr3_nt: TGTGCCAGCAGCCAGGATAGCGGGAGTAGCACAGATACGCAGTATTTT
cdr3_length: 16
clone_size: .
v_call: TRBV4-2
j_call: TRBJ2-3
d_call: TRBD2

cdr3_aa: CATSYDRGTYNEQFF
cdr3_nt: TGTGCCACCAGCTACGACAGGGGCACCTACAATGAGCAGTTCTTC
cdr3_length: 15
clone_size: .
v_call: TRBV15
j_call: TRBJ2-1
d_call: TRBD1

cdr3_aa: CAISESEEYGYGYTF
cdr3_nt: TGTGCCATCAGTGAGTCGGAGGAGTACGGCTATGGCTACACCTTC
cdr3_length: 15
clone_size: .
v_call: TRBV10-3
j_call: TRBJ1-2
d_call: .